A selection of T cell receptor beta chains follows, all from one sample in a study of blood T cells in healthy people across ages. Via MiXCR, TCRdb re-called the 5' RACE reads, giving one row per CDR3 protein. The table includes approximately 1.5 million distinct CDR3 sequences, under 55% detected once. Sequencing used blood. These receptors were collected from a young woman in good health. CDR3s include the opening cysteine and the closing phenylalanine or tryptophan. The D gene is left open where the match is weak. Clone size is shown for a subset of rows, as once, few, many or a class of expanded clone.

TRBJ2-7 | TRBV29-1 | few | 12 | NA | CSVFRDSYEQYF | TGCAGCGTCTTCAGGGACTCCTACGAGCAGTACTTC
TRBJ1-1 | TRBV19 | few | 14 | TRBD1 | CASTTTGANTEAFF | TGTGCCAGTACCACGACAGGGGCGAACACTGAAGCTTTCTTT
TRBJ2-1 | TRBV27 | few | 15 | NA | CASSFKGYLYNEQFF | TGTGCCAGCAGTTTTAAGGGATACCTATACAATGAGCAGTTCTTC
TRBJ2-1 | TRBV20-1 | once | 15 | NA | CSAKVSGSSYNEQFF | TGCAGTGCTAAGGTTAGCGGTAGCTCCTACAATGAGCAGTTCTTC
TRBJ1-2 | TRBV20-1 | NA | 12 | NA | CSARDPGTGYTF | TGCAGTGCTAGAGATCCAGGGACTGGCTACACCTTC
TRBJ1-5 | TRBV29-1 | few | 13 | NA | CSVVTGGNQPQHF | TGCAGCGTCGTAACAGGCGGCAATCAGCCCCAGCATTTT
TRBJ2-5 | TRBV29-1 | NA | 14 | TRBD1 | CSVAFGTVRETQYF | TGCAGCGTTGCCTTTGGGACAGTACGAGAGACCCAGTACTTC
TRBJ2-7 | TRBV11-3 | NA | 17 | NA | CASSLGLRGYRLYEQYF | TGTGCCAGCAGCTTAGGTTTGAGGGGATATCGCCTCTACGAGCAGTACTTC
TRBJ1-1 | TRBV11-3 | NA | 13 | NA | CASSLDRVTEAFF | TGTGCCAGCAGCTTAGACAGGGTCACTGAAGCTTTCTTT
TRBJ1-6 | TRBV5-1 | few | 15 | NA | CASSPWTAQDSPLHF | TGCGCCAGCAGCCCCTGGACAGCGCAGGATTCACCCCTCCACTTT